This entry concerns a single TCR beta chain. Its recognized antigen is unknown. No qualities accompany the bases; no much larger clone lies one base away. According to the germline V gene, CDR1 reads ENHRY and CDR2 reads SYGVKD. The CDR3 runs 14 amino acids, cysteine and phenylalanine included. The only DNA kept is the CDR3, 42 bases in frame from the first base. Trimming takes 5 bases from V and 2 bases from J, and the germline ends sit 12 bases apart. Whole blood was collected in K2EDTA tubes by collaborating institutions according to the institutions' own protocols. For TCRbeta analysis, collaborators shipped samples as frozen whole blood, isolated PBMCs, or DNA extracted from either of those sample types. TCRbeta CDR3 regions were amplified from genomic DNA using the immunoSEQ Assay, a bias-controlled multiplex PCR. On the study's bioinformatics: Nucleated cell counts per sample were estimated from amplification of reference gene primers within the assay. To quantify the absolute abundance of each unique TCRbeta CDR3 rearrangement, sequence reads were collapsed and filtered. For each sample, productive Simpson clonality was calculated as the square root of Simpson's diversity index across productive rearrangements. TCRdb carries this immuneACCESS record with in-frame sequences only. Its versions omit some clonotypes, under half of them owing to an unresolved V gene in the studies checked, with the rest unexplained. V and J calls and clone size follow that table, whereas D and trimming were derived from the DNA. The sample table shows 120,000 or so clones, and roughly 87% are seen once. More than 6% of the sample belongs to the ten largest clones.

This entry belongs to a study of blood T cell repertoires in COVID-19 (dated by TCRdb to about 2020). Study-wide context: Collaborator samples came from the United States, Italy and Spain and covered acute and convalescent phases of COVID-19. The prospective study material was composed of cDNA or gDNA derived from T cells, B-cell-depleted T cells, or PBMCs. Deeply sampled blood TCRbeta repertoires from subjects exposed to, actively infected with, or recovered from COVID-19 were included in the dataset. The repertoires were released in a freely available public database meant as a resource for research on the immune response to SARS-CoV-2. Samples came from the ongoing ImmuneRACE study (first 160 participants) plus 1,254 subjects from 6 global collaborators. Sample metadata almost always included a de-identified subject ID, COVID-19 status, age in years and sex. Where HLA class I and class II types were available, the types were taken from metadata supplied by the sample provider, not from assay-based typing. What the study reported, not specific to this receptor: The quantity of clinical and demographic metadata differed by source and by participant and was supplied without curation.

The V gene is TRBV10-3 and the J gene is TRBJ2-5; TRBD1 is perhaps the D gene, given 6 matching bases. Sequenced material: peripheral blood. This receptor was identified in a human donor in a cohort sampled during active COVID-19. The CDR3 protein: CAISQGQGQETQYF. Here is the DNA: TGTGCCATCAGTCAGGGGCAGGGACAAGAGACCCAGTACTTC.